One and the same sample provided the 17 T cell receptor beta chains below, sequenced in a study of shared clonotypes between healthy human individuals. The repertoire was sequenced with immunoSEQ multiplex PCR; TCRdb's copy has only in-frame clones and lacks some. The repertoire includes about 600,000 clones, 70% to 80% of them detected once, and more than 10% sits in the top ten. Material: PBMCs. These receptors were obtained from a middle-aged woman in good health. Some clones in this sample may be carry-over from other donors' samples.

The V and J genes are TRBV28 and TRBJ2-7, with TRBD2 matching over 8 bases. V was clipped by 5 bases and J by 3 bases; unmatched bases: 12. The V gene's germline CDR1 is MDHEN and CDR2 SYDVKM. The CDR3 has 16 residues. The CDR3 bases are TGTGCCAGCAGTCCTTTGGGACGTAGCGGGGTCTACGAGCAGTACTTC. It translates to CASSPLGRSGVYEQYF.

This clone has a handful of counts. This chain joins TRBV15 and TRBJ1-2; D ambiguous. CDR1 is LNHNV, CDR2 YYDKDF, per germline (reference sequence). This CDR3 spans 14 amino acids. The V end was cut by 0 bases, the J end by 8 bases, with 13 bases between. CDR3 sequence (DNA): TGTGCCACCAGCAGAGACATATTGGGAGAAGGCTACACCTTC. Translated, it gives CATSRDILGEGYTF.

The table lists this clone with many counts. V is TRBV7-2 and J is TRBJ1-1; TRBD1 matches at 10 bases. The CDR3 loop spans 14 amino acids. V was pared by 5 bases and J by 7 bases, with 7 bases of the junction left unmatched. Germline values: CDR1 SGHTA, CDR2 FQGNSA. The CDR3 is CASSRQGARGEAFF. Written as DNA, the CDR3 is TGTGCCAGCAGCCGACAGGGGGCCAGGGGTGAAGCTTTCTTT.

As concerns this clone: At one end the junction does not follow the germline gene, possibly because of a read error. This chain connects TRBV6-7 to TRBJ1-1, with D maybe TRBD1 (5 bases). TRBV6-7 is an ORF for which the function is uncertain. The CDR3 runs to 14 residues. DNA of the CDR3: TGTGCCAGCAGGAAGGAGGGGCGGAACATTGAAGCTTTCTTT. It is translated as CASRKEGRNIEAFF.

The chain has TRBV7-2 and TRBJ2-1, with D perhaps being TRBD1 or TRBD2 (5 bases each). CDR1 is SGHTA, CDR2 FQGNSA, per germline. V was trimmed by 5 bases and J by 5 bases, leaving 16 bases between them. This CDR3 region has 15 residues. The CDR3 DNA sequence: TGTGCCAGCAGCGTAGGTGGGGGAAGACACAATGAGCAGTTCTTC. Its protein product is CASSVGGGRHNEQFF.

This clone was counted once. V usage is TRBV7-9 and J usage is TRBJ2-1; possible D gene TRBD2, 5 bases. Germline assignment: CDR1 SEHNR and CDR2 FQNEAQ (reference sequence). This CDR3 is 15 amino acids long. Trimming removed 7 bases from V and 9 bases from J, with 22 bases in between. DNA for the CDR3: TGTGCCAGCATCTCCGAGGCTAGCTTAGAAATTGAGCAGTTCTTC. This encodes CASISEASLEIEQFF.

The rearrangement uses TRBV21-1 and TRBJ2-1; the table assigns TRBD2, which was not confirmed against the DNA. TRBV21-1 counts as a pseudogene. The CDR3 length is 13 residues. The CDR3 DNA sequence: TGTGCCAGCAAGGCTAGCGGAAACAATGAGCAGTTCTTC. Encoded protein: CASKASGNNEQFF.

CDR3 sequence reads: CASSPTPQGSAEAFF. The CDR3 region has the DNA TGTGCCAGCAGCCCAACCCCCCAGGGTAGCGCTGAAGCTTTCTTT. The V call is TRBV28, the J call TRBJ1-1; D is possibly TRBD1 (5 bases). CDR3 size: 15 residues. CDR1 and CDR2 from the germline V gene are MDHEN and SYDVKM. Deletions cut 6 bases from V and 6 bases from J, with 20 bases between. The full variable domain, rest sourced from reference TRBV28 and TRBJ1-1, is DVKVTQSSRYLVKRTGEKVFLECVQDMDHENMFWYRQDPGLGLRLIYFSYDVKMKEKGDIPEGYSVSREKKERFSLILESASTNQTSMYLCASSPTPQGSAEAFFGQGTRLTVV.

This chain connects TRBV2 to TRBJ2-3; D unresolved. Trimming removed 3 bases at V and 6 bases at J, with 4 bases between. The CDR3 is made up of 11 amino acids. Germline values: CDR1 SNHLY, CDR2 FYNNEI. CDR3: CASSELDTQYF. The CDR3 coding sequence is TGTGCCAGCAGTGAGCTGGATACGCAGTATTTT.

This chain links TRBV27 with TRBJ1-2; TRBD1 aligns across 7 bases. The CDR3 spans 15 residues. Trimming cost V 2 bases and J 0 bases; bases outside gene matches: 3. Germline loops: CDR1 MNHEY, CDR2 SMNVEV (reference sequence). The CDR3 sequence: CASSLGGQPNYGYTF. The CDR3 DNA sequence: TGTGCCAGCAGTTTAGGGGGACAGCCTAACTATGGCTACACCTTC.

This clone was seen more than once but under ten times. V usage is TRBV5-4 and J usage is TRBJ1-4, with a tentative D call TRBD1 (5 bases). Germline loops: CDR1 SGHNT, CDR2 YYREEE (reference sequence). Trimming left V 4 bases short and J 11 bases short, with 18 bases between. This CDR3 is built from 14 residues. CDR3 DNA: TGTGCCAGCAGCGTTCAGGGTGGGGCTGGGAAACTGTTTTTT. Translated, it gives CASSVQGGAGKLFF.

The CDR3 is CASSPGGGGRAYNEQFF. The CDR3 DNA sequence: TGTGCCAGCAGCCCCGGAGGGGGCGGGAGGGCATACAATGAGCAGTTCTTC. The chain employs TRBV7-6 and TRBJ2-1, with 9 bases aligning to TRBD2. Germline CDR1 is SGHVS and CDR2 is FNYEAQ. J lost 4 bases, V lost 5 bases, and 12 bases had no gene match. CDR3 length: 17 residues.

DNA of the CDR3: TGTGCCAGCAGCGGAAGACTAGCGGACCAAGAGACCCAGTACTTC. Protein sequence: CASSGRLADQETQYF. The J gene is TRBJ2-5, the V gene TRBV7-2; TRBD2 agrees at 9 bases. The CDR3 has 15 residues. Per the germline V gene, CDR1 is SGHTA and CDR2 is FQGNSA. With V trimmed by 5 bases and J by 0 bases, 4 bases remained unmatched.

The chain is built from TRBV6-6 and TRBJ2-5, with D unclear. The CDR3 is 13 residues long. Germline-derived CDR1 and CDR2 are MNHNY and SVGAGI (reference sequence). The ends were cut back, 5 bases at V and 5 bases at J, with 12 bases in the middle. CDR3 loop: CASSTDPRETQYF. CDR3 bases: TGTGCCAGCAGTACCGACCCTCGGGAGACCCAGTACTTC.

This clone has more than one count but fewer than ten. V usage is TRBV20-1 and J usage is TRBJ1-2; D unresolved. Deletions cut 6 bases from V and 3 bases from J, with 8 bases between. CDR1 DFQATT and CDR2 SNEGSKA come from the germline V gene (reference sequence). CDR3 size: 11 residues. CDR3 protein: CSAFWDYGYTF. The CDR3 DNA follows: TGCAGTGCGTTCTGGGACTATGGCTACACCTTC.

The chain recombines TRBV5-6 with TRBJ2-5; D is perhaps TRBD1 (6 bases). The CDR3 has 13 amino acids. Between the trimmed V and J ends, which lost 4 bases and 3 bases, there was a span of 10 bases. Germline-derived CDR1 and CDR2 are SGHDT and YYEEEE. CDR3 DNA sequence: TGTGCCAGCAGCGCGGACAGAAAAGAGACCCAGTACTTC. Its translation is CASSADRKETQYF. Combining the CDR3 with reference TRBV5-6 and TRBJ2-5 gives the whole variable domain DAGVTQSPTHLIKTRGQQVTLRCSPKSGHDTVSWYQQALGQGPQFIFQYYEEEERQRGNFPDRFSGHQFPNYSSELNVNALLLGDSALYLCASSADRKETQYFGPGTRLLVL.

This chain connects TRBV5-6 to TRBJ2-3; TRBD2 aligns across 11 bases. The CDR3 has 15 amino acids. V shed 3 bases and J 4 bases; nucleotides not matched to a gene: 4. Germline CDR1 reads SGHDT; CDR2 reads YYEEEE. The CDR3 nucleotides are TGTGCCAGCAGCTCACTAGCGGGAGTGGCAGATACGCAGTATTTT. It codes for CASSSLAGVADTQYF.